The 17 T cell receptor beta chains below were found in one sample sequenced in a study of radiation and T cells in renal cell carcinoma. Assay used: immunoSEQ multiplex PCR; TCRdb lists only in-frame clones, some missing. The sample yields 40,000 to 50,000 clones, 65% to 90% seen once. Stated time point: baseline pretreatment blood. Sample treatment: 15 Gy SBRT to primary tumor, nephrectomy 4 weeks later. This material consisted of blood, taken from a patient whose treatment included radiotherapy and nephrectomy. These receptors all come from a woman between 65 and 79 years old with renal cell carcinoma.

The genes are TRBV19 and TRBJ2-2; 10 bases align to TRBD1. The germline V gene encodes CDR1 LNHDA and CDR2 SQIVND (reference sequence). With 6 bases clipped from V and 3 bases from J, the junction kept 4 bases outside the gene matches. The CDR3 sequence is 15 residues long. CDR3 residues: CASSSTGGYTGELFF. The CDR3 DNA sequence: TGTGCCAGTAGCTCGACAGGGGGCTACACCGGGGAGCTGTTTTTT.

The chain couples TRBV4-1 to TRBJ1-2; D gene unclear. CDR3 length equals 15 residues. Germline V gene sequence: CDR1 MGHRA, CDR2 YSYEKL. Trimming cost V 1 base and J 0 bases, with 9 bases left between them. CDR3 bases: TGCGCCAGCAGCCAAGGGACGGCCTCTAACTATGGCTACACCTTC. Residues: CASSQGTASNYGYTF.

In its sample, this clone was seen a few times. The rearrangement joins TRBV18 to TRBJ1-1; D remains ambiguous. This CDR3 is 15 amino acids long. Trimming took off 3 bases at V and 0 bases at J, with 11 bases between the two ends. Germline assignment: CDR1 KGHSH and CDR2 LQKENI. The CDR3 coding sequence is TGTGCCAGCTCACCCTCGACCACAATGAACACTGAAGCTTTCTTT. This gives the protein CASSPSTTMNTEAFF.

V usage is TRBV11-2 and J usage is TRBJ2-7; 11 nucleotides line up with TRBD2. The CDR3 has 16 residues. The germline gives CDR1 SGHAT, CDR2 FQNNGV. The J segment lost 6 bases and the V segment lost 1 base, leaving 8 bases of the junction unmatched. CDR3 region: CASSLGASGRFGEQYF. For the CDR3, the DNA is TGTGCCAGCAGCTTAGGGGCTAGCGGGAGGTTTGGCGAGCAGTACTTC.

The genes are TRBV5-1 and TRBJ2-1; 8 bases fit TRBD2. The germline CDR1 and CDR2 sequences are SGHRS and YFSETQ. CDR3 length equals 12 residues. The V gene end was trimmed by 5 bases and the J gene end by 10 bases; junction bases not matched to a gene: 5. DNA for the CDR3: TGCGCCAGCAGGCGTACTAGCGGCGAGCAGTTCTTC. It specifies CASRRTSGEQFF.

This clone was found once. The chain is built from TRBV4-3 and TRBJ2-2; the D gene is possibly TRBD1 (5 bases). CDR3 length equals 15 residues. Trimming took off 4 bases at V and 7 bases at J, with 16 bases between the two ends. Germline CDR1 is LGHNA and CDR2 is YSLEER. The CDR3 protein is CASSRGRVDGGELFF. As DNA, the CDR3 is TGCGCCAGCAGCCGAGGCAGGGTCGACGGCGGGGAGCTGTTTTTT.

V gene TRBV6-5 combines with J gene TRBJ2-2, with D unresolved. The germline gives CDR1 MNHEY, CDR2 SVGAGI. With 5 bases removed from V and 7 bases from J, the gap between germline ends came to 14 bases. The CDR3 has 14 amino acids. Written as DNA, the CDR3 is TGTGCCAGCAGTCGCGGAAGGTCGGGCGGGGAGCTGTTTTTT. It yields the protein CASSRGRSGGELFF.

The chain links TRBV5-4 to TRBJ2-1; D is perhaps TRBD1 (6 bases). V lost 0 bases to trimming and J lost 2 bases, with 6 bases between them. The germline CDR1 and CDR2 sequences are SGHNT and YYREEE (reference sequence). This CDR3 is built from 14 residues. This CDR3 reads CASSLAGAYNEQFF. CDR3 nucleotides: TGTGCCAGCAGCTTGGCAGGGGCCTACAATGAGCAGTTCTTC.

The chain recombines TRBV6-5 with TRBJ2-2; TRBD2 agrees at 8 bases. The V gene end was trimmed by 4 bases and the J gene end by 14 bases; junction bases not matched to a gene: 9. Germline V gene data show CDR1 as MNHEY and CDR2 as SVGAGI. The CDR3 has 13 residues. CDR3 sequence reads: CASSWDASGSLFF. DNA of the CDR3: TGTGCCAGCAGTTGGGATGCTAGCGGGTCACTGTTTTTT.

V gene TRBV6-5 combines with J gene TRBJ1-1; the match to TRBD1 covers 7 bases. J gave up 3 bases and V 6 bases, and 7 bases lay outside the gene matches. This CDR3 spans 14 amino acids. CDR1 and CDR2 from the germline V gene are MNHEY and SVGAGI. CDR3 DNA: TGTGCCAGCAGCGCAAGGACAGGTGACACTGAAGCTTTCTTT. Its protein is CASSARTGDTEAFF.

A single count supports this clone. The V call is TRBV19, the J call TRBJ2-7; D remains unclear. The CDR3 has 15 residues. In germline, CDR1 is LNHDA, CDR2 SQIVND (reference sequence). V was shortened by 1 base and J by 1 base, with 11 bases between the two germline ends. The CDR3 DNA is TGTGCCAGTAGTATAGCCTCCACCTTATCCTACGAGCAGTACTTC. Translating it yields CASSIASTLSYEQYF.

This clone was counted between two and nine times. The chain employs TRBV6-6 and TRBJ1-4, with D unclear. The V gene's germline CDR1 is MNHNY and CDR2 SVGAGI (reference sequence). This CDR3 region has 12 residues. The germline V and J ends were trimmed by 8 bases and 5 bases, with 9 bases remaining between them. The CDR3 is CASSYLNEKLFF. CDR3 DNA: TGTGCCAGCTCCTACCTAAATGAAAAACTGTTTTTT.

This sequence joins TRBV5-1 and TRBJ2-3; no reliable D call. V shed 0 bases and J shed 0 bases, with 5 bases lying between them. The CDR3 is 14 residues long. The V gene's germline CDR1 is SGHRS and CDR2 YFSETQ. CDR3 nucleotides: TGCGCCAGCAGCTTGGTCGAAAGCACAGATACGCAGTATTTT. This encodes CASSLVESTDTQYF.

The chain carries TRBV6-4 and TRBJ2-7; D may be TRBD1 or TRBD2 (5 bases each). Germline V gene lookup returns CDR1 MRHNA and CDR2 SNTAGT. The CDR3 spans 13 residues. The V and J ends lost 3 bases and 6 bases respectively, with 12 bases between them. The DNA for the CDR3 is TGTGCCAGCAGTGAATCCCCAGGGACCGAGCAGTACTTC. Its protein product is CASSESPGTEQYF.

In its sample, this clone was seen once. The chain carries TRBV6-6 and TRBJ1-1; TRBD1 aligns across 7 bases. The CDR3 runs to 15 residues. V lost 7 bases and J lost 6; bases outside the gene matches: 14. CDR1 is MNHNY and CDR2 is SVGAGI in the germline V gene (reference sequence). In nucleotides, the CDR3 is TGTGCCAGCACCCGAGACAGGGAAAGCGCATCTGAAGCTTTCTTT. Translating gives CASTRDRESASEAFF.

This rearrangement joins TRBV4-1 to TRBJ1-1, with D unclear. This CDR3 region has 14 residues. Trimming stripped 0 bases from V and 1 base from J, with 6 bases between. Germline-derived CDR1 and CDR2 are MGHRA and YSYEKL. The CDR3 protein is CASSQDASNTEAFF. The DNA for the CDR3 is TGCGCCAGCAGCCAAGATGCTTCGAACACTGAAGCTTTCTTT.

The rearrangement joins TRBV6-1 to TRBJ1-5, with D perhaps TRBD1 (6 bases). CDR3 size: 15 residues. The V end was cut by 6 bases, the J end by 3 bases, with 15 bases between. CDR1 and CDR2 from the germline V gene are MNHNS and SASEGT. The CDR3 loop reads CASRVIGGYNQPQHF. The CDR3, as DNA: TGTGCCAGCAGAGTCATAGGGGGGTACAATCAGCCCCAGCATTTT.